The 5 T cell receptor beta chains below all came from one sample that was sequenced in a study of cytomegalovirus exposure and HLA in healthy donors (dated by TCRdb to about 2017). The method behind the library was the immunoSEQ multiplex PCR assay. The multiplex PCR relied on a mix of 60 forward primers for TCR Vbeta segments and 13 reverse primers for TCR Jbeta segments. In its TCRdb copy, this immuneACCESS table keeps in-frame sequences only and misses some clones. Where compared with another copy, unresolved V genes explain less than half of these, and the others have no known cause. This sample comprises roughly 81,000 clones, around three quarters of them detected only once. 2.5% of the sample is in the top ten clones. Sequenced input: PBMCs. The receptors come from a man aged 25-40 years in good health and CMV-seronegative.

The chain couples TRBV10-1 to TRBJ2-3, with 15 bases identical to TRBD2. Trimming took 7 bases from V and 7 from J; bases not matched to a gene: 12. Germline V gene lookup returns CDR1 WNHNN and CDR2 SYGVQD (reference sequence). CDR3 length: 17 amino acids. CDR3 amino acids: CASTPGQGLAGGHTQYF. The CDR3 nucleotides read TGCGCCAGCACTCCAGGTCAGGGACTAGCGGGAGGTCATACGCAGTATTTT.

In DNA form, the CDR3 reads TGTGCCAGCTCACCATTGAACGGGAACACTGAAGCTTTCTTT. Amino acid sequence: CASSPLNGNTEAFF. This chain links TRBV18 with TRBJ1-1; no firm D call. The CDR3 totals 14 residues. Trimming left V 2 bases short and J 1 base short, with 8 bases between. The germline V gene encodes CDR1 KGHSH and CDR2 LQKENI.

J is TRBJ1-4 and V is TRBV27; D might be TRBD1 (5 bases). The germline CDR1 and CDR2 sequences are MNHEY and SMNVEV (reference sequence). This CDR3 contains 14 residues. Trimming pared 10 bases from V and 3 bases from J, leaving 15 bases between. The CDR3 loop is CAKLHRGANEKLFF. DNA of the CDR3: TGTGCCAAACTTCACCGGGGGGCTAATGAAAAACTGTTTTTT.

This clone came up a few times. The chain uses TRBV5-4 and TRBJ1-2, with D possibly being TRBD1 (6 bases). The CDR3 is 13 amino acids. CDR1 is SGHNT and CDR2 is YYREEE in the germline V gene (reference sequence). Trimming took 4 bases from V and 7 from J, leaving 14 bases between them. The CDR3 loop is CASSEGGRAGYTF. CDR3 bases: TGTGCCAGCAGCGAAGGGGGACGGGCTGGCTACACCTTC. Full variable domain (remainder filled in from reference TRBV5-4 and TRBJ1-2): ETGVTQSPTHLIKTRGQQVTLRCSSQSGHNTVSWYQQALGQGPQFIFQYYREEENGRGNFPPRFSGLQFPNYSSELNVNALELDDSALYLCASSEGGRAGYTFGSGTRLTVV.

This clone was counted once. This rearrangement joins TRBV30 to TRBJ2-5; weak D call: TRBD2 (5 bases). Germline values: CDR1 GTSNPN, CDR2 SVGIG (reference sequence). This CDR3 is 13 amino acids long. V lost 5 bases to trimming and J lost 4 bases, with 14 bases between them. Here the CDR3 reads CAWSLGLAETQYF. The CDR3 DNA sequence: TGTGCCTGGTCCCTCGGTCTAGCAGAGACCCAGTACTTC.